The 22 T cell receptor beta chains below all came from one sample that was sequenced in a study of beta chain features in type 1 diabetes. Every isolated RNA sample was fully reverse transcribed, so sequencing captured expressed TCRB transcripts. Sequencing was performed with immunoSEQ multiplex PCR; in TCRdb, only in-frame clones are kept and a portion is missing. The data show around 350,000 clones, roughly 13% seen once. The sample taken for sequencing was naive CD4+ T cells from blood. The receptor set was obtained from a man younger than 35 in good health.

The CDR3, as DNA: TGCGCCAGCAGCTTTGCCCCGGGACAGTACAATGAGCAGTTCTTC. Translated: CASSFAPGQYNEQFF. This chain uses TRBV5-1 with TRBJ2-1, with 7 bases that match TRBD1. Germline CDR1 SGHRS, CDR2 YFSETQ. The CDR3 runs to 15 residues. The junction had 6 bases not matched to a gene; V was cut back by 2 bases and J by 4 bases. The full variable domain, completed using reference TRBV5-1 and TRBJ2-1, is KAGVTQTPRYLIKTRGQQVTLSCSPISGHRSVSWYQQTPGQGLQFLFEYFSETQRNKGNFPGRFSGRQFSNSRSEMNVSTLELGDSALYLCASSFAPGQYNEQFFGPGTRLTVL.

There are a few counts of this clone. CDR3 bases: TGTGCCAGCAGCTTTAGCGGGGAAAGCTCCTACGAGCAGTACTTC. Protein sequence: CASSFSGESSYEQYF. The rearrangement uses TRBV7-2 and TRBJ2-7; 8 bases are a match to TRBD2. With V trimmed by 3 bases and J by 0 bases, 4 bases remained unmatched. The CDR3 loop spans 15 amino acids. The germline gives CDR1 SGHTA, CDR2 FQGNSA.

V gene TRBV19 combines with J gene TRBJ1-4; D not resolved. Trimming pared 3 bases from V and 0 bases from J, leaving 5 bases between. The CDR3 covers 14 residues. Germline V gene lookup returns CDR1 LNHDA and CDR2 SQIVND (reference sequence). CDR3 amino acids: CASSIGTTNEKLFF. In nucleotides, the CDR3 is TGTGCCAGTAGTATCGGGACAACTAATGAAAAACTGTTTTTT.

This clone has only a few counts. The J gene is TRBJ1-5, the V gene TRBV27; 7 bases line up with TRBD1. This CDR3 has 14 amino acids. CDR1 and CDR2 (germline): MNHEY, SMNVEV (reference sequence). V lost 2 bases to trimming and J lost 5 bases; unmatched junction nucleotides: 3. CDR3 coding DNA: TGTGCCAGCAGTTTAACGACAGGGTATCAGCCCCAGCATTTT. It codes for CASSLTTGYQPQHF.

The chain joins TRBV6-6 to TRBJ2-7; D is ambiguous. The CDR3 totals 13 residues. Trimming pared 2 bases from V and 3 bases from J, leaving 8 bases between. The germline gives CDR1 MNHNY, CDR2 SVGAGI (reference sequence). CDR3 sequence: CASSYVTNYEQYF. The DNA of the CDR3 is TGTGCCAGCAGTTACGTGACAAACTACGAGCAGTACTTC.

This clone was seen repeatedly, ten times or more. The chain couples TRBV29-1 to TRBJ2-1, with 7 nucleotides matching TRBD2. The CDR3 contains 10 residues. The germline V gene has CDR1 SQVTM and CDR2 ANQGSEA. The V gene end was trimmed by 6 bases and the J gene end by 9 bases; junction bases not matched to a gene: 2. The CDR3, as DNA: TGCAGCGTCGGACTAGGTGAGCAGTTCTTC. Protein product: CSVGLGEQFF.

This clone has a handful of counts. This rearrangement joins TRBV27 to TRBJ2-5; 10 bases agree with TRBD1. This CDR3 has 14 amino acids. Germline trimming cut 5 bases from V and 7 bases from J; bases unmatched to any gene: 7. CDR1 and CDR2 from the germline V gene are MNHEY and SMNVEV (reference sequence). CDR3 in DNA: TGTGCCAGCAGTGAGGGGGGACAGGGGATGACCCAGTACTTC. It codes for CASSEGGQGMTQYF.

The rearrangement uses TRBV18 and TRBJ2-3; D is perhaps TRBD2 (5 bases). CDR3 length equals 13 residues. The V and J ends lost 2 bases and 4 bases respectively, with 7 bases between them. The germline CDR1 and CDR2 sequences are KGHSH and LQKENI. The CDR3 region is CASSPMGADTQYF. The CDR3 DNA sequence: TGTGCCAGCTCACCAATGGGAGCAGATACGCAGTATTTT. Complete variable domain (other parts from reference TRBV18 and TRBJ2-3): NAGVMQNPRHLVRRRGQEARLRCSPMKGHSHVYWYRQLPEEGLKFMVYLQKENIIDESGMPKERFSAEFPKEGPSILRIQQVVRGDSAAYFCASSPMGADTQYFGPGTRLTVL.

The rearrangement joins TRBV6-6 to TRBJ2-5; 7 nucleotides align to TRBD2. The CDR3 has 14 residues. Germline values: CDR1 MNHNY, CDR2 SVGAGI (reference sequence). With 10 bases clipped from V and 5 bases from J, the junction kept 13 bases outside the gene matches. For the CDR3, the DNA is TGTGCCACCCTCTTTTTAGCGGGTAGGGAGACCCAGTACTTC. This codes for CATLFLAGRETQYF.

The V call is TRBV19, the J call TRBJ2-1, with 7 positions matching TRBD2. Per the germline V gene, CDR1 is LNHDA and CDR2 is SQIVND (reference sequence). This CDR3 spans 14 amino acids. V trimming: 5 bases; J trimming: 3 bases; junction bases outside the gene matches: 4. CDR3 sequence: CASSPGEGYNEQFF. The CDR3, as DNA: TGTGCCAGTAGTCCCGGGGAGGGCTACAATGAGCAGTTCTTC.

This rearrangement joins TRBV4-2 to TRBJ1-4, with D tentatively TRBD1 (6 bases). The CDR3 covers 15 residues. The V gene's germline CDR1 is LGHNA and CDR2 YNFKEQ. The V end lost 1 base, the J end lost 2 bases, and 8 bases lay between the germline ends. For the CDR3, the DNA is TGTGCCAGCAGCCAAGTGAGGGGGACTAATGAAAAACTGTTTTTT. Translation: CASSQVRGTNEKLFF.

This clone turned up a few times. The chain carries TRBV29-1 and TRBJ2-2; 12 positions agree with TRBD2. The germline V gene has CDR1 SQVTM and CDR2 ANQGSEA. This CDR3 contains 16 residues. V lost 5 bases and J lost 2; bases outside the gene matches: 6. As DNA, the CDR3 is TGCAGCGTTTTAACTAGCGGGAGGATTAACACCGGGGAGCTGTTTTTT. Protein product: CSVLTSGRINTGELFF.

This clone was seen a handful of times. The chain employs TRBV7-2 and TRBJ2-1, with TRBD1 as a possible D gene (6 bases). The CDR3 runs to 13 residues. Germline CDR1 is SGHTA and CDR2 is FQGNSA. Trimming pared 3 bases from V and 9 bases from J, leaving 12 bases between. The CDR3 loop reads CASSLLGAGEQFF. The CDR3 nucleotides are TGTGCCAGCAGCTTGCTGGGGGCGGGTGAGCAGTTCTTC.

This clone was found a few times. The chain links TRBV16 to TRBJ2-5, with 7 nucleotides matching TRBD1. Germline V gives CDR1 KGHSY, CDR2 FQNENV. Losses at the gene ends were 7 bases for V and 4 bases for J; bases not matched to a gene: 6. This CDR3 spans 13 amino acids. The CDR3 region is CASTPRGLETQYF. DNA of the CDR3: TGTGCCAGCACGCCGAGGGGGCTAGAGACCCAGTACTTC. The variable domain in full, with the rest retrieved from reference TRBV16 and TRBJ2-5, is GEEVAQTPKHLVRGEGQKAKLYCAPIKGHSYVFWYQQVLKNEFKFLISFQNENVFDETGMPKERFSAKCLPNSPCSLEIQATKLEDSAVYFCASTPRGLETQYFGPGTRLLVL.

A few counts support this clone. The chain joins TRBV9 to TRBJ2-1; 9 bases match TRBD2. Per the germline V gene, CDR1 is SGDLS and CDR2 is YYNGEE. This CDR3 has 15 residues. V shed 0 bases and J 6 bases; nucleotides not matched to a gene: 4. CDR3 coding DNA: TGTGCCAGCAGCGTAGGTGGGACTAGCCCCAATGAGCAGTTCTTC. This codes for CASSVGGTSPNEQFF.

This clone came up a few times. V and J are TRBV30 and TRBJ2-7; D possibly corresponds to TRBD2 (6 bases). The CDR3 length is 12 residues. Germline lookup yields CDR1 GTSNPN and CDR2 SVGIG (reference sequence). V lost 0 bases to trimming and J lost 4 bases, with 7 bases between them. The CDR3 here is CAWSVGTYEQYF. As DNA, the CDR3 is TGTGCCTGGAGTGTCGGGACTTACGAGCAGTACTTC.

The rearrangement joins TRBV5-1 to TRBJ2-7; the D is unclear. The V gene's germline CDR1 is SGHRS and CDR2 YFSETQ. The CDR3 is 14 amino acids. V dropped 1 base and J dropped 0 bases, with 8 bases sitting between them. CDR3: CASSLTSSSYEQYF. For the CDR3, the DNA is TGCGCCAGCAGCTTGACGAGTAGCTCCTACGAGCAGTACTTC. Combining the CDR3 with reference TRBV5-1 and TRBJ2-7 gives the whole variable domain KAGVTQTPRYLIKTRGQQVTLSCSPISGHRSVSWYQQTPGQGLQFLFEYFSETQRNKGNFPGRFSGRQFSNSRSEMNVSTLELGDSALYLCASSLTSSSYEQYFGPGTRLTVT.

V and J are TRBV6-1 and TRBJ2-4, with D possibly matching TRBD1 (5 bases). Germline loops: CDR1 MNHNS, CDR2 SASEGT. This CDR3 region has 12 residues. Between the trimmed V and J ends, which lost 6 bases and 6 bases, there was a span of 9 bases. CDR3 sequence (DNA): TGTGCCAGCAGGACAGCTTCAAACATTCAGTACTTC. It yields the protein CASRTASNIQYF.

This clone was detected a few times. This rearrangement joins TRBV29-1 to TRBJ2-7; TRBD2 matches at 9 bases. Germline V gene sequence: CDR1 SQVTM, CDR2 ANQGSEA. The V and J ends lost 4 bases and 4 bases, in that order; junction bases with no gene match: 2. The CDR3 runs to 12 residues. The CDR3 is CSVGLADYEQYF. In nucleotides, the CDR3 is TGCAGCGTTGGACTAGCGGATTACGAGCAGTACTTC.

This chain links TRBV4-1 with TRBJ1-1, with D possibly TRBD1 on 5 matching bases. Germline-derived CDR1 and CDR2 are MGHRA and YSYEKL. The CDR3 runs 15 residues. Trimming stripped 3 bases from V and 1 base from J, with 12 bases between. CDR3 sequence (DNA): TGCGCCAGCAGCCACGTGCGGGGGAGGAACACTGAAGCTTTCTTT. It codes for CASSHVRGRNTEAFF.

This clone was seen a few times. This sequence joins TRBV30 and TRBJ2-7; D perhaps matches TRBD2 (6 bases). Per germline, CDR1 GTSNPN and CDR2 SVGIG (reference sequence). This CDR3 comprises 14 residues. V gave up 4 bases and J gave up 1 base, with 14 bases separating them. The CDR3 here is CAWNPGLSSYEQYF. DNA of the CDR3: TGTGCCTGGAACCCGGGACTGTCGTCCTACGAGCAGTACTTC.

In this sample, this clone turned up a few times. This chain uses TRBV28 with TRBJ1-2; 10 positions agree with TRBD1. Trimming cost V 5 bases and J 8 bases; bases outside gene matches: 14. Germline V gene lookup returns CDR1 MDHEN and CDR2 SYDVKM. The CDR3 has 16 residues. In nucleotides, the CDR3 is TGTGCCAGCAGTAAACTTCCCGAGACAGGGGGCTGGGGCTACACCTTC. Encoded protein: CASSKLPETGGWGYTF.